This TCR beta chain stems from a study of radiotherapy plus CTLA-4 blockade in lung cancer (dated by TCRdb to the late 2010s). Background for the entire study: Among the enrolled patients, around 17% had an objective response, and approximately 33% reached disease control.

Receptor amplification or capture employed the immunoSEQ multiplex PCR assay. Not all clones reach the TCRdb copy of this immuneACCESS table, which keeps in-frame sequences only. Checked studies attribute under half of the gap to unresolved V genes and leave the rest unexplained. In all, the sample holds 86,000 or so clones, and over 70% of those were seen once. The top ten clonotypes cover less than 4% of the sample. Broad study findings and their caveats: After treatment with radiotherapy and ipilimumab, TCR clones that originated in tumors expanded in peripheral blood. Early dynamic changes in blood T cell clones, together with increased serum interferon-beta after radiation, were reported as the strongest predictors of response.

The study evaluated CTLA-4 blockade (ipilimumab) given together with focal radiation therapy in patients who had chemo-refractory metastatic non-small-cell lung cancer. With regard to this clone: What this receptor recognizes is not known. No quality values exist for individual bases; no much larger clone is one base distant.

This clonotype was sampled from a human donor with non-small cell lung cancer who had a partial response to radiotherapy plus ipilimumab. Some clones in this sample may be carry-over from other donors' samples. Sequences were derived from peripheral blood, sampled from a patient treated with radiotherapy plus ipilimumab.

The nucleotides read TGTGCCAGCAGCCCGACGCCGGGACTAGCCTCCTACGAGCAGTACTTC. Translated, this is CASSPTPGLASYEQYF. The rearrangement combines TRBV7-8 with TRBJ2-7, and 9 junctional nucleotides match TRBD2. The germline V gene encodes CDR1 SGHVS and CDR2 FQNEAQ. V is cut back by 5 bases and J by 0 bases, with 8 bases in the junction unmatched. The CDR3 spans 16 residues, from the cysteine through the phenylalanine. The kept DNA is CDR3 alone, 48 bases in frame from the first base.